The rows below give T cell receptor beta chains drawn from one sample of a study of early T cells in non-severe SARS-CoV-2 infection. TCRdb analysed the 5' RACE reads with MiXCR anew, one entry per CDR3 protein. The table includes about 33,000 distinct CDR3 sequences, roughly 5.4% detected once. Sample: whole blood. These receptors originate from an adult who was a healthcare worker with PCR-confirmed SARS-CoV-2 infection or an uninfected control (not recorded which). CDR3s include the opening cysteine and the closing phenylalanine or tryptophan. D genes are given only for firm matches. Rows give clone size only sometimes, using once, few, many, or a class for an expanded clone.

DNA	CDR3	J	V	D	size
TGTGCCAGCAGCTTAGGGACAGCCTTGGGCTACACCTTC	CASSLGTALGYTF	TRBJ1-2	TRBV7-9	-	many
TGTGCCTGGAGTGTAGCGGGAGGGCCGAGCGAGCAGTACTTC	CAWSVAGGPSEQYF	TRBJ2-7	TRBV30	TRBD2	many
TGTGCCAGCAGTTCCGGGACAGGGGGCTATAATTCACCCCTCCACTTT	CASSSGTGGYNSPLHF	TRBJ1-6	TRBV12-3/TRBV12-4	TRBD1	many
TGTGCCAGCAGCTCAACCGGGACAGGGGGCACTGAAGCTTTCTTT	CASSSTGTGGTEAFF	TRBJ1-1	TRBV7-2	TRBD1	many
TGTGCCAGCAGTTTCGGACTGAAACTAGCCAAAAACATTCAGTACTTC	CASSFGLKLAKNIQYF	TRBJ2-4	TRBV6-2/TRBV6-3	-	many
TGTGCCTGGAGGCTTAGTCATTGGGGCACTGAAGCTTTCTTT	CAWRLSHWGTEAFF	TRBJ1-1	TRBV30	-	few
TGCAGTGCTAGATATACGAACACCGGGGAGCTGTTTTTT	CSARYTNTGELFF	TRBJ2-2	TRBV20-1	-	many
TGCGCCAGCAGCTTGTTACTAGCGGGCCAGAATGAGCAGTTCTTC	CASSLLLAGQNEQFF	TRBJ2-1	TRBV5-1	TRBD2	few
TGCGCCAGCAGCCAAGAGAGCAAGGCCCATTCACCATACAATGAGCAGTTCTTC	CASSQESKAHSPYNEQFF	TRBJ2-1	TRBV4-1	-	-
TGTGCCAGCAGCCCAACGCAAAATCAGCCCCAGCATTTT	CASSPTQNQPQHF	TRBJ1-5	TRBV7-2	-	many
TGTGCCAGCAGCTTAATGTTGAACACTGAAGCTTTCTTT	CASSLMLNTEAFF	TRBJ1-1	TRBV7-2	-	many
TGTGCCAGCAGCCCCTCAAGCGGGAGGGCCGTCGTTGAGCAGTTCTTC	CASSPSSGRAVVEQFF	TRBJ2-1	TRBV12-3/TRBV12-4	TRBD2	many
TGTGCCTGGAGTACCTCCTGGACAGGAGATTCGGGCTACACCTTC	CAWSTSWTGDSGYTF	TRBJ1-2	TRBV30	TRBD1	many
TGTGCCAGCAGTTACGGGACTTCCACCTTCTACGAGCAGTACTTC	CASSYGTSTFYEQYF	TRBJ2-7	TRBV6-2/TRBV6-3	-	few
TGTGCCAGCAGAAAGACGGAGGGATACACCGGGGAGCTGTTTTTT	CASRKTEGYTGELFF	TRBJ2-2	TRBV7-9	-	many
TGTGCCAGCAAAACAGGGAGGATAGGTGAAGCTTTCTTT	CASKTGRIGEAFF	TRBJ1-1	TRBV12-3/TRBV12-4	-	many
TGCAGTGCTAGAGTTTTGGCGGGAGGTTCTTACAATGAGCAGTTCTTC	CSARVLAGGSYNEQFF	TRBJ2-1	TRBV20-1	TRBD2	many
TGTGCCAGCAGTTCCGACAGGGGAGACGAGCAGTTCTTC	CASSSDRGDEQFF	TRBJ2-1	TRBV27	TRBD1	-
TGTGCCAGCAGCTTAAGGCGGGAGATCTACAATGAGCAGTTCTTC	CASSLRREIYNEQFF	TRBJ2-1	TRBV7-2	TRBD2	many
TGTGCCAGCAGTTTGGGTGGGAAGAACACCGGGGAGCTGTTTTTT	CASSLGGKNTGELFF	TRBJ2-2	TRBV28	-	-
TGTGCCACCAGTGATTTGTGGGACAGTAACAATGAGCAGTTCTTC	CATSDLWDSNNEQFF	TRBJ2-1	TRBV24-1	TRBD1	few
TGCAGTGCTCACCAGACTAGCGGGAGTGGGTATACGCAGTATTTT	CSAHQTSGSGYTQYF	TRBJ2-3	TRBV20-1	TRBD2	many
TGTGCCAGCAGCTTATCGTCGGGGACAGATACGCAGTATTTT	CASSLSSGTDTQYF	TRBJ2-3	TRBV7-8	-	-
TGTGCCAGCAGCCGAGGGGAACTCCGTGGGGCCAACGTCCTGACTTTC	CASSRGELRGANVLTF	TRBJ2-6	TRBV21-1	-	few
TGTGCCAGCAGCTTAGCAGGGAGCAGGGGGCACGAGCAGTACTTC	CASSLAGSRGHEQYF	TRBJ2-7	TRBV7-2	TRBD1	many
TGTGCCAGCAGACCTGGGAGGGCCAGTATGGATGAGCAGTTCTTC	CASRPGRASMDEQFF	TRBJ2-1	TRBV12-3/TRBV12-4	TRBD2	-
TGTGCCAGCAGAGGGGGGATCTCTAGCACAGATACGCAGTATTTT	CASRGGISSTDTQYF	TRBJ2-3	TRBV5-4	-	few
TGTGCCAGCAGCCGAGGACAGGGGGGGTACGAGTTCTTC	CASSRGQGGYEFF	TRBJ2-1	TRBV6-5	TRBD1	many
TGTGCCAGCTCACCGGACAGTTTTTTACCATCCTACAATGAGCAGTTCTTC	CASSPDSFLPSYNEQFF	TRBJ2-1	TRBV18	-	many
TGCAGCGCCCTCCCACCGGACAGGCTTAGCACAGATACGCAGTATTTT	CSALPPDRLSTDTQYF	TRBJ2-3	TRBV29-1	TRBD1	few
TGTGCCAGCAGCAACCAAGGCGGCTACCTCTCTGGGGCCAACGTCCTGACTTTC	CASSNQGGYLSGANVLTF	TRBJ2-6	TRBV7-3	-	many
TGTGCCAGCAGCCGCTCTAGCGGGAGAGGCTACGAGCAGTACTTC	CASSRSSGRGYEQYF	TRBJ2-7	TRBV13	TRBD2	many
TGTGCCAGCAGCATCACAGGGAACGCCTACGAGCAGTACTTC	CASSITGNAYEQYF	TRBJ2-7	TRBV5-5	-	many
TGTGCCAGCAGTAATCCGGGACTTAGCAATGAGCAGTTCTTC	CASSNPGLSNEQFF	TRBJ2-1	TRBV6-1	-	many
TGTGCCAGCAGTCGGACAGCACCAGGGCACAATCAGCCCCAGCATTTT	CASSRTAPGHNQPQHF	TRBJ1-5	TRBV2	-	few